The 10 T cell receptor beta chains reported below all come from one sample, sequenced in a study of shared clonotypes between healthy human individuals. Profiling relied on immunoSEQ multiplex PCR, and the TCRdb table lists in-frame clones only, not all of them. This repertoire shows a few million clones, just over 90% found once; its top ten account for 0.11% to 0.15%. The sequenced sample consisted of naive CD4+ T cells sorted from blood. The subset denotes: CD45RA+ positively selected. All receptors derive from a man aged 18 to 29 in good health.

The chain links TRBV10-3 to TRBJ1-1; a weak D match, TRBD1 (6 bases). The CDR3 has 16 amino acids. V gave up 0 bases and J gave up 1 base, with 12 bases separating them. The germline CDR1 and CDR2 sequences are ENHRY and SYGVKD. CDR3 sequence (DNA): TGTGCCATCAGTGAGTCCACAGGGCTGGGGAACACTGAAGCTTTCTTT. Encoded protein: CAISESTGLGNTEAFF.

This clone was counted once. The CDR3 DNA reads TGCAGCCTTCAGAGGGTAGACACAGATACGCAGTATTTT. Protein: CSLQRVDTDTQYF. The chain uses TRBV29-1 and TRBJ2-3, with D possibly matching TRBD2 (5 bases). In germline, CDR1 is SQVTM, CDR2 ANQGSEA. With 8 bases removed from V and 2 bases from J, the gap between germline ends came to 14 bases. The CDR3 covers 13 residues.

This clone was observed once. The chain combines TRBV27 with TRBJ1-6; D ambiguous. V lost 7 bases to trimming and J lost 0 bases, with 16 bases between them. The CDR3 contains 17 residues. Germline CDR1 reads MNHEY; CDR2 reads SMNVEV (reference sequence). This CDR3 reads CASIRSLRDSYNSPLHF. The DNA of the CDR3 is TGTGCCAGCATCCGAAGCCTTCGGGACTCCTATAATTCACCCCTCCACTTT.

V is TRBV9 and J is TRBJ2-1; D not certain. Germline CDR1 is SGDLS and CDR2 is YYNGEE. This CDR3 has 15 residues. V was trimmed by 0 bases and J by 6 bases, leaving 13 bases between them. The CDR3 DNA sequence: TGTGCCAGCAGCGTAGGTCATATGATTAGCAATGAGCAGTTCTTC. Encoded protein: CASSVGHMISNEQFF.

The chain is built from TRBV5-4 and TRBJ2-1, with TRBD1 matching over 7 bases. The CDR3 runs to 12 residues. CDR1 is SGHNT, CDR2 YYREEE, per germline (reference sequence). V lost 5 bases, J lost 9 bases, and 5 bases stayed unmatched. Here the CDR3 reads CASSRPGGEQFF. The CDR3 bases are TGTGCCAGCAGTCGCCCAGGGGGTGAGCAGTTCTTC.

This clone occurred once. The J gene is TRBJ1-3, the V gene TRBV4-1, with no clear D. The CDR3 spans 16 residues. V was trimmed by 1 base and J by 0 bases, leaving 10 bases between them. CDR1 is MGHRA and CDR2 is YSYEKL in the germline V gene. The DNA for the CDR3 is TGCGCCAGCAGCCAAGGGCCCCAGTCCTCTGGAAACACCATATATTTT. Amino acid sequence: CASSQGPQSSGNTIYF.

This clone was seen only once. This chain links TRBV4-1 with TRBJ2-1; 8 nucleotides match TRBD2. V lost 1 base, J lost 3 bases, and 8 bases stayed unmatched. Germline loops: CDR1 MGHRA, CDR2 YSYEKL. The CDR3 consists of 17 residues. The CDR3 DNA is TGCGCCAGCAGCCAAGGAACTAGCGGCCCCAACTACAATGAGCAGTTCTTC. This encodes CASSQGTSGPNYNEQFF.

The chain carries TRBV6-1 and TRBJ2-5; 12 bases match TRBD1. CDR3 size: 14 residues. Germline lookup yields CDR1 MNHNS and CDR2 SASEGT. The trim removed 8 bases at V and 4 bases at J, leaving 5 bases unmatched. CDR3 in DNA: TGTGCCAGCGGGAAGGGACAGGGGGCAGAGACCCAGTACTTC. This translates into CASGKGQGAETQYF.

The V and J genes are TRBV5-1 and TRBJ1-3; D unclear. This CDR3 is built from 13 residues. V lost 1 base, J lost 0 bases, and 2 bases lay in between. From germline, CDR1 is SGHRS and CDR2 YFSETQ. CDR3 in DNA: TGCGCCAGCAGCTTGACCTCTGGAAACACCATATATTTT. Translated: CASSLTSGNTIYF.

Comments on this clone: The junction departs from germline at one end; a sequencing error may be responsible. The chain recombines TRBV7-7 with TRBJ1-3, with a possible D match to TRBD1 (6 bases). CDR3 size: 18 residues. From germline, CDR1 is SSHAT and CDR2 FNYEAQ (reference sequence). The CDR3 DNA sequence: TGTGCTAGCAGCTGGGAGGGGACACACGTACGTGTGGGAAACACCATATATTTT. Translating gives CASSWEGTHVRVGNTIYF.